The TCR beta chain described here comes from a study of cytomegalovirus exposure and HLA in healthy donors (dated by TCRdb to 2016 to 2017). About the full investigation: According to an earlier analysis of 587 of the donors, about 190 million T cells yielded approximately 120 million unique TCR beta sequences and approximately 300 Gb of sequence data. High-throughput TCR immunosequencing, statistical association of individual TCRs with disease status, and machine learning were combined to predict cytomegalovirus infection status. The study aimed to test whether cataloging public T cell receptors could reveal signatures of past pathogen exposure. All discovery cohort repertoires had been generated on a single sequencing platform. In an earlier analysis of roughly 600 of the donors, high-throughput TCR beta sequencing was used to judge whether each TCR beta V gene segment behaved as functional or pseudogenic. Four or five DR-DQ haplotypes were handled as single units for association and clustering, since linkage in the cohort was strong. Donor age, sex, ethnicity and CMV serostatus were collected together with the repertoire data. Using immunosequencing, the study profiled T cell repertoires from fewer than 700 subjects and related those repertoires to cytomegalovirus serostatus. In addition to the first cohort of roughly 700 subjects, a separate validation cohort of 130 or so different subjects was used. Typing coverage varied by locus: about 629-640 donors for A, B, C, DRB1 and DQB1; around 560 for DQA1; approximately 570 for DPA1; around 450 for DPB1. Both class I and class II loci were covered by HLA typing, at four-digit resolution. A later analysis re-examined previously published TCR beta repertoires from over 500 donors and added high-resolution HLA genotyping to investigate patterns of TCR occurrence. The genetic ancestry cluster associated with self-reported Caucasian donors included 80% to 90% of the roughly 360 genotyped donors. A later genetic analysis used genome-wide SNP genotypes for about three fifths of the 666 donors, treating that subset as a discovery cohort. An early release covering roughly 640 HLA-typed donors comprised about 290 gigabases of sequencing data and tens of millions of unique TCR sequences. Among 300 to 500 genotyped donors of the cohort, an average of roughly 230,000 unique TCR beta nucleotide sequences was sequenced per donor, of which about 19% were non-productive. In the later analysis, no new phenotypic data were used to find candidate immune exposures; instead, reliance was placed on TCR beta sequences and their occurrence across donors. The study at large found these results: Correlated functional status among segregating V segments might be attributable to linkage disequilibrium, but an unknown experimental factor could not be ruled out. A later genetic analysis associated a missense DCLRE1C variant with V-gene and J-gene trimming of TCR beta chains, and an independent cohort replicated the association. CMV serostatus was the only immune exposure information available for the cohort. Across donors, most TCR sequences were observed very rarely, whereas some public TCRs were present in many individuals. In a later analysis, some 17,000 TCR beta sequences were associated with specific HLA alleles at a false discovery rate of 0.05. Assigning TCR associations to individual alleles was difficult when HLA alleles, especially DR and DQ, strongly co-occurred. Some IMGT-functional V segments, including TRBV6-2 and TRBV6-3, could not be told apart with the 87-base-pair reads, so those segments were excluded. A later analysis found that most CMV-associated TCR beta chains appeared HLA-restricted, with HLA associations seemingly driven largely by CMV exposure. A cluster of highly shared sequence variants was judged likely to represent a technical artifact of the sequencing pipeline. HLA typing was unavailable for some donors at each locus, so association tests used only the typed subset. A further reported finding was that TCR beta sequences accurately predicted the HLA-A and HLA-B alleles for most subjects in the first cohort. According to a later analysis, parvovirus B19, influenza, CMV and Epstein-Barr virus appeared linked to several top co-occurrence clusters. The classifier was reported to diagnose cytomegalovirus status with high specificity and sensitivity in both the original cohort and the validation cohort. Over 15 rarely observed V segments, including chromosome 9 orphons, were excluded from the earlier analysis of several hundred of the donors because counts were too low. An earlier analysis of some 560 of the donors showed that most TCR beta V segments appeared in productive rearrangements either about 87% or about 30% of the time, which broadly matched IMGT annotations. In a later genetic analysis, fewer N-insertions in productive TCRs were reported among donors in an Asian-associated ancestry cluster than the approximately 670-donor mean. The study gave a list of roughly 150 TCR beta chains associated with cytomegalovirus. In vitro tests confirmed that three of the cytomegalovirus-associated TCR beta chains recognize cytomegalovirus antigens. The authors suggested that the approach could potentially be extended to other disease states and immunological phenotypes. This cohort had only TCR beta chains sequenced, and the lack of alpha or paired-chain data limited which features could be detected. A later analysis found that TCR association rates varied across HLA loci, with DRB1 alleles showing the most associated TCRs and HLA-C alleles the fewest. Presence/absence analyses assumed roughly uniform sequencing depth across donors, an assumption that may not hold. A later analysis found that HLA-associated TCR beta chains were more clonally expanded and had lower generation probabilities than equally common non-associated chains.

The V end loses 4 bases and the J end loses 4 bases, and a stretch of 8 bases separates them. The CDR3, cysteine through phenylalanine, is 13 amino acids long. This entry keeps only the CDR3 DNA: 39 bases, framed from base 1. The germline V gene specifies SNHLY as CDR1 and FYNNEI as CDR2. In total, just over 650 healthy bone marrow donors made up the cohort. Cohort members were all nominally healthy when sampled, although unrecorded immune exposures were likely present. The donor tested CMV seronegative, placing the donor among the roughly 340 seronegative members of the cohort. Every donor gave a peripheral blood sample, and the peripheral blood mononuclear cells from that sample were used for TCR beta sequencing. Genomic DNA was extracted from the blood cell samples with the Qiagen DNeasy Blood Extraction Kit. Libraries were built with the immunoSEQ multiplex PCR assay. For the multiplex PCR, a mixture combining 60 forward primers for TCR Vbeta segments and 13 reverse primers for TCR Jbeta segments was used. Amplification of the CDR3 region of rearranged TCR beta genes was performed with a multiplex PCR assay on genomic DNA. The Illumina HiSeq System was used to sequence the amplified TCR beta libraries as 87-base-pair reads. In the paper's pipeline: A later analysis counted tens of millions of unique TCR beta chains across the 550 to 800 repertoires, and around 9.9 million of these chains were shared by at least two donors. Raw reads were error-corrected and collapsed into unique sequences with a nearest-neighbor algorithm that merged closely related sequences to remove PCR and sequencing errors. V, D and J gene segments were assigned by aligning CDR3 sequences to IMGT reference sequences. For a sequence to be retained, a match of at least six nucleotides was required to both a V gene segment and a J gene segment. Rearrangements were called productive when the CDR3 lacked stop codons and stayed in frame with V and J; all others were non-productive. Following IMGT convention, CDR3 was defined as the stretch from the second conserved V-encoded cysteine up to the conserved J-encoded phenylalanine. The earlier analysis of 550 to 650 of the donors excluded any sequence lacking an unambiguous match to a single V gene segment. An earlier analysis of 550 to 650 of the donors classified V segments as functional when productive rearrangements were above 56.7% and as segregating when the standard deviation between donors was above 5%. A statistical classification framework was developed to diagnose cytomegalovirus status using the catalog of TCR beta chain sequences. In a later analysis, TCR nucleotide sequences were compared against IMGT/GENE-DB human TR gene sequences so that V and J genes could be assigned. A later analysis assigned CDR3 sequences and most-parsimonious VDJ recombination scenarios with the TCRdist pipeline. In a later analysis, every TCR beta chain was defined by the combination of its CDR3 amino acid sequence and its V-gene family, and reads without a unique V-gene family were dropped. In a later analysis, nearly 600 highly shared, low-generation-probability nucleotide sequences were removed to address suspected cross-contamination and a sequencing artifact. In a later analysis, a clonal expansion index was calculated for each public chain from normalized within-repertoire ranks of inferred template counts. Generation probabilities in a later analysis came from a VDJ recombination model fitted to out-of-frame rearrangements, and those results were checked against IGoR. In a later analysis, hypergeometric tests were used to score TCR-TCR, TCR-HLA and TCR-CMV co-occurrence, with a repertoire-size bias correction applied to TCR pairs. False discovery rates were estimated in a later analysis by permuting HLA or CMV assignments 20 times. A later analysis grouped co-occurring TCRs with DBSCAN, adding TCRdist sequence similarity when clustering within HLA-allele-positive subsets. Co-occurrence clustering excluded repertoires with fewer than 30,000 or more than 120,000 public chains, plus five with anomalous nucleotide sharing. TCRdb mirrors the immuneACCESS table, restricted to in-frame sequences. Some clones are absent from its copies; in checked studies, under half trace to an unresolved V gene, and the reason for the others is unknown. Clone size and the V and J calls come from that table; the DNA yielded D and trimming. This sample gives about 180,000 clones in total; 80% of them show up just once. Together, the top ten hold around 6% of the sample.

Worth noting for this clone: Its antigen is still unknown. No base qualities exist here, and no much larger clone lies one base off it.

This receptor was obtained from a man aged 40-55 years in good health and CMV-seronegative. The sequencing sample was made of PBMCs. This sequence uses TRBV2 and TRBJ1-5, and possibly TRBD1, on 5 matching bases. The sequenced DNA is TGTGCCAGCAGTGGGGAGGGGAATCAGCCCCAGCATTTT. This yields the protein CASSGEGNQPQHF. With all but the CDR3 taken from the reference TRBV2 and TRBJ1-5 genes, the full variable domain is: EPEVTQTPSHQVTQMGQEVILRCVPISNHLYFYWYRQILGQKVEFLVSFYNNEISEKSEIFDDQFSVERPDGSNFTLKIRSTKLEDSAMYFCASSGEGNQPQHFGDGTRLSIL.